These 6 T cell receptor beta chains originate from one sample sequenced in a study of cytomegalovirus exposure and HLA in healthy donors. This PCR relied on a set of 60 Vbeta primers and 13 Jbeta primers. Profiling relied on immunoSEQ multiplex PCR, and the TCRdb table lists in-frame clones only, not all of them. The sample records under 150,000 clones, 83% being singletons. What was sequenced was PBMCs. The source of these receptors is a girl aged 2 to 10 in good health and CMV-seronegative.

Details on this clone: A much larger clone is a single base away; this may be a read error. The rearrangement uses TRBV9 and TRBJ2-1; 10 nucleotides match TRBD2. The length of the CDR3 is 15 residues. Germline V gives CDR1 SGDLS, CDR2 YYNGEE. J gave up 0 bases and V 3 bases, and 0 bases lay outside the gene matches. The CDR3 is CASSASGSSYNEQFF. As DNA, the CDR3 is TGTGCCAGCAGCGCTAGCGGGAGCTCCTACAATGAGCAGTTCTTC. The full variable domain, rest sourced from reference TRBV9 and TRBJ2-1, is DSGVTQTPKHLITATGQRVTLRCSPRSGDLSVYWYQQSLDQGLQFLIQYYNGEERAKGNILERFSAQQFPDLHSELNLSSLELGDSALYFCASSASGSSYNEQFFGPGTRLTVL.

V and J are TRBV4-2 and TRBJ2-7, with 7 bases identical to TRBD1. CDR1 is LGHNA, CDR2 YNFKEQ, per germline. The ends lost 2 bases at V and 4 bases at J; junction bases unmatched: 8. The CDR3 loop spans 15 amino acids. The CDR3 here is CASSQILGQIYEQYF. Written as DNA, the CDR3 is TGTGCCAGCAGCCAAATTCTGGGACAGATTTACGAGCAGTACTTC.

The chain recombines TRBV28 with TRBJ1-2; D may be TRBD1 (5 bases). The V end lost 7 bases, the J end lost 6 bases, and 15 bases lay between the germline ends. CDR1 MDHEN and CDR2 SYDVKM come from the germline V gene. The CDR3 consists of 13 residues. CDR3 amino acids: CASIYRGNHGYTF. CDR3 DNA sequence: TGTGCCAGCATTTACCGGGGGAACCATGGCTACACCTTC.

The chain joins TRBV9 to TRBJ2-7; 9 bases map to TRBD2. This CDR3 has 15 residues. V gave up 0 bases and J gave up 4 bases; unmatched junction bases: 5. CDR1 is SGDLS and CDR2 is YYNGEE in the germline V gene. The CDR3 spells CASSVEGSGSYEQYF. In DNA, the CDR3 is TGTGCCAGCAGCGTAGAGGGTAGCGGGAGTTACGAGCAGTACTTC.

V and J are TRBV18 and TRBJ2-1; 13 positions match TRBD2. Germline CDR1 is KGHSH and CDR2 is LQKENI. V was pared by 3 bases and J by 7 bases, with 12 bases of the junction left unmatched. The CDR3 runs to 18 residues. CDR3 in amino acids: CASSPLGSLAGGMNEQFF. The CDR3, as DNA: TGTGCCAGCTCACCCTTAGGATCACTAGCGGGGGGGATGAATGAGCAGTTCTTC.

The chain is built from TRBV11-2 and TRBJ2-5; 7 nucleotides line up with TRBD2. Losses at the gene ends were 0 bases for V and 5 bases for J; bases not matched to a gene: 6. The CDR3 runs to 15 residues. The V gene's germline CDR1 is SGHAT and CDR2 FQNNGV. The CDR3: CASSLDGTITETQYF. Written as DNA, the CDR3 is TGTGCCAGCAGCTTAGACGGGACTATCACCGAGACCCAGTACTTC.